A single sample gave rise to the 5 T cell receptor beta chains below, sequenced in a study of T-cell reconstitution after alpha-beta-depleted transplantation in children. Using unique molecular identifiers, the investigators prepared the TCRbeta library. MiXCR was run by TCRdb on the PCR reads, yielding one entry per CDR3 protein. The top ten hold roughly 28% of the sample, which has about 1,000,000 distinct CDR3 sequences, roughly 31% seen once. The source material was PBMCs, mostly from graft donor cells, sampled 360 days after TCRalphabeta/CD19-depleted stem cell transplant. The source is a boy less than two years old who had a stem cell transplant for SCID, so the T cells may come from the graft donor.

The rearrangement uses TRBV3-1 and TRBJ1-2, with D hard to call. The germline V gene encodes CDR1 LGHDT and CDR2 YNNKEL (reference sequence). This CDR3 spans 15 amino acids. Trimming pared 1 base from V and 2 bases from J, leaving 11 bases between. In nucleotides, the CDR3 is TGTGCCAGCAGCCAAGGTTGGGTCACCAACTATGGCTACACCTTC. This codes for CASSQGWVTNYGYTF.

For the CDR3, the DNA is TGCAGTGCCAGGGAAGGGACTGGCTATGGCTACACCTTC. Translation gives CSAREGTGYGYTF. The gene calls are TRBV20-1 and TRBJ1-2; maybe TRBD1 (5 bases). CDR3 size: 13 residues. CDR1 and CDR2 from the germline V gene are DFQATT and SNEGSKA (reference sequence). Trimming shortened V by 6 bases and J by 4 bases, and 15 bases separated the two germline ends.

The gene calls are TRBV28 and TRBJ2-5; 8 bases map to TRBD2. The ends lost 2 bases at V and 5 bases at J; junction bases unmatched: 10. Germline lookup yields CDR1 MDHEN and CDR2 SYDVKM. The CDR3 contains 16 residues. The CDR3 nucleotides read TGTGCCAGCAGTTTAGGGGGCGGGGGGAGGTTGGAGACCCAGTACTTC. Translated, it gives CASSLGGGGRLETQYF.

The chain employs TRBV20-1 and TRBJ2-7; 7 bases are a match to TRBD1. This CDR3 is 14 amino acids long. Germline V CDR1 and CDR2: DFQATT, SNEGSKA (reference sequence). Trimming cost V 7 bases and J 5 bases; bases outside gene matches: 14. CDR3 in DNA: TGCAGTGGGGACGCAGACAGGGCCCCTCACGAGCAGTACTTC. Amino acid sequence: CSGDADRAPHEQYF.

This clonotype was counted between two and nine times. V usage is TRBV7-4 and J usage is TRBJ1-5; 10 bases agree with TRBD1. Trimming cost V 4 bases and J 11 bases; bases outside gene matches: 8. The CDR3 covers 14 residues. Looked up from germline, CDR1 is SGHVT and CDR2 is SQSDAQ. CDR3 loop: CASSCGTGEWSQHF. The CDR3 DNA is TGTGCCAGCAGCTGCGGGACAGGGGAGTGGTCCCAGCATTTT.